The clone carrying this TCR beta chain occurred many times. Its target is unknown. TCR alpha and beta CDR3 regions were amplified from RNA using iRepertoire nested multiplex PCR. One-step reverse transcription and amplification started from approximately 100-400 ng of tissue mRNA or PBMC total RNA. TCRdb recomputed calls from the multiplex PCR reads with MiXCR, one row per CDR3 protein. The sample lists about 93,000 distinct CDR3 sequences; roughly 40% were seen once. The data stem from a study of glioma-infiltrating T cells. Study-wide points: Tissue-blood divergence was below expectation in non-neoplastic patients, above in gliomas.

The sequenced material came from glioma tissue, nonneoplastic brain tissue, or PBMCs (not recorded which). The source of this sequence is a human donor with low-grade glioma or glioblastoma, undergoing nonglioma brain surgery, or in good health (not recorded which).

CDR3 amino acids: CASSPPSMNTEAFF. The CDR3 coding sequence is TGTGCCAGCTCACCTCCATCAATGAACACTGAAGCTTTCTTT. This sequence joins TRBV18 and TRBJ1-1; D is undetermined. CDR1 and CDR2 (germline): KGHSH, LQKENI. Trimming removed 3 bases from V and 0 bases from J, with 8 bases in between. The CDR3 covers 14 residues. Using reference TRBV18 and TRBJ1-1 for the parts outside the CDR3, the full variable domain is NAGVMQNPRHLVRRRGQEARLRCSPMKGHSHVYWYRQLPEEGLKFMVYLQKENIIDESGMPKERFSAEFPKEGPSILRIQQVVRGDSAAYFCASSPPSMNTEAFFGQGTRLTVV.